These 6 T cell receptor beta chains originate from one sample sequenced in a study of shared clonotypes between healthy human individuals (TCRdb year 2020). CD8 naive samples were obtained by positive selection for CCR7 among CD45RO-negative cells, yielding a CD45RA+CCR7+ population from which TemRA cells were excluded. The library relied on the immunoSEQ multiplex PCR assay. TCRdb retrieved this table from immuneACCESS and kept in-frame rearrangements only. Not all clones are present; in checked studies, unresolved V genes account for under half, and no reason is known for the remainder. The sample data list about 2.1 million clones, and around 93% of these were observed just once. The biggest ten clones account for less than 2% of the sample. Sequencing was carried out using naive CD8+ T cells from PBMCs. Interpreted using the paper, the cell subset or site label stands for: CD45RA+CCR7+. The source is a man aged 18 to 29 in good health. Some clones in this sample may be carry-over from other donors' samples.

This sequence joins TRBV29-1 and TRBJ1-1, with TRBD1 matching 8 bases. Germline CDR1 is SQVTM and CDR2 is ANQGSEA. The CDR3 covers 12 residues. V shed 5 bases and J 8 bases; nucleotides not matched to a gene: 7. CDR3 region: CSVSSWTGEAFF. The DNA of the CDR3 is TGCAGCGTTTCATCCTGGACAGGGGAAGCTTTCTTT.

The sample holds one count of this clone. The chain recombines TRBV10-3 with TRBJ1-2; tentatively, D is TRBD1 (5 bases). This CDR3 spans 13 amino acids. V shed 9 bases and J shed 3 bases, with 14 bases lying between them. The germline V gene encodes CDR1 ENHRY and CDR2 SYGVKD. The chain's CDR3 is CAIASGEDYGYTF. The CDR3 DNA reads as TGTGCCATTGCTTCGGGGGAGGACTATGGCTACACCTTC.

This clone showed up just a few times. This chain uses TRBV19 with TRBJ2-2; D not resolved. V lost 6 bases and J 0 bases, leaving 14 bases between the germline ends. The CDR3 runs 16 residues. The germline V gene has CDR1 LNHDA and CDR2 SQIVND (reference sequence). In nucleotides, the CDR3 is TGTGCCAGTAGCCTCGTACAGCTCTCGAACACCGGGGAGCTGTTTTTT. It encodes CASSLVQLSNTGELFF. Variable domain in full (rest from reference TRBV19 and TRBJ2-2): DGGITQSPKYLFRKEGQNVTLSCEQNLNHDAMYWYRQDPGQGLRLIYYSQIVNDFQKGDIAEGYSVSREKKESFPLTVTSAQKNPTAFYLCASSLVQLSNTGELFFGEGSRLTVL.

The chain links TRBV7-8 to TRBJ2-7, with D possibly being TRBD1 (7 bases). This CDR3 has 15 amino acids. Trimming removed 2 bases from V and 4 bases from J, with 15 bases in between. Germline CDR1 SGHVS, CDR2 FQNEAQ. CDR3 amino acids: CASSLRSGGRYEQYF. The DNA for the CDR3 is TGTGCCAGCAGCTTAAGGTCAGGGGGGAGGTACGAGCAGTACTTC.

Regarding this clone: Other DNA sequences in this sample translate to the same CDR3. The chain couples TRBV5-1 to TRBJ2-7; 9 bases fit TRBD2. Looked up from germline, CDR1 is SGHRS and CDR2 is YFSETQ. CDR3 length: 14 amino acids. Trimming at V came to 4 bases and at J to 2 bases, leaving 4 bases not matched to a gene. The CDR3 bases are TGCGCCAGCAGCCCCTTAGCGGGAGCCTACGAGCAGTACTTC. It is translated as CASSPLAGAYEQYF.

The rearrangement uses TRBV7-9 and TRBJ2-1; possible D gene TRBD2, 5 bases. CDR1 SEHNR and CDR2 FQNEAQ come from the germline V gene (reference sequence). CDR3 length: 19 residues. V was shortened by 1 base and J by 9 bases, with 28 bases between the two germline ends. The CDR3 is CASSLVFFSASIGLGEQFF. The CDR3 DNA is TGTGCCAGCAGCTTAGTGTTTTTCTCGGCTAGCATCGGCTTAGGTGAGCAGTTCTTC.